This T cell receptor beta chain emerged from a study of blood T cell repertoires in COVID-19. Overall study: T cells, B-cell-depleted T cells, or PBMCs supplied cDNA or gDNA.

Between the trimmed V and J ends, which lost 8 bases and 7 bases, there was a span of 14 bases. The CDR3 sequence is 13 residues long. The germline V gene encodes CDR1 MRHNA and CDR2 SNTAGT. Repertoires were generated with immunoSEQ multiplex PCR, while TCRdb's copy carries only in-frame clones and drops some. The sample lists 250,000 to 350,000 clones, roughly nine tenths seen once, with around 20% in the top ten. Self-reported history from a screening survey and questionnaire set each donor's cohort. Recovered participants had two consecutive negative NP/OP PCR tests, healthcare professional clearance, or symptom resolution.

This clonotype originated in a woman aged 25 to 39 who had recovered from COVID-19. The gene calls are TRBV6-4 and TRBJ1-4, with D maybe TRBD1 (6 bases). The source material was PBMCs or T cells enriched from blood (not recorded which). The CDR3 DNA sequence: TGTGCCAGCTCCCGGGGGGCAGGTGAAAAACTGTTTTTT. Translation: CASSRGAGEKLFF.